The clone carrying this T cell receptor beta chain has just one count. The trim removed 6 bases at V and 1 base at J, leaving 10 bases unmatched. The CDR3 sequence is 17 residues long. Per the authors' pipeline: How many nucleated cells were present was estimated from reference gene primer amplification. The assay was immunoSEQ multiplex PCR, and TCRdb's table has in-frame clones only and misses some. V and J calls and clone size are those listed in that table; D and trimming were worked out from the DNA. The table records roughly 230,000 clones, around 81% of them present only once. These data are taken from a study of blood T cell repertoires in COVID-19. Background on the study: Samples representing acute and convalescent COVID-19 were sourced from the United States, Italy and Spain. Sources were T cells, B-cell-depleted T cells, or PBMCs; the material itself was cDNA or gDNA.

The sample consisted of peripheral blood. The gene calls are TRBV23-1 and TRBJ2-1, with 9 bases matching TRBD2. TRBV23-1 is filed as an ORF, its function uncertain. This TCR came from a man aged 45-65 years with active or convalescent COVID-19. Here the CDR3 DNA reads TGCGCCAGCAGACGCTATTCCCTAGCGGGATCCTACAATGAGCAGTTCTTC. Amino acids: CASRRYSLAGSYNEQFF.